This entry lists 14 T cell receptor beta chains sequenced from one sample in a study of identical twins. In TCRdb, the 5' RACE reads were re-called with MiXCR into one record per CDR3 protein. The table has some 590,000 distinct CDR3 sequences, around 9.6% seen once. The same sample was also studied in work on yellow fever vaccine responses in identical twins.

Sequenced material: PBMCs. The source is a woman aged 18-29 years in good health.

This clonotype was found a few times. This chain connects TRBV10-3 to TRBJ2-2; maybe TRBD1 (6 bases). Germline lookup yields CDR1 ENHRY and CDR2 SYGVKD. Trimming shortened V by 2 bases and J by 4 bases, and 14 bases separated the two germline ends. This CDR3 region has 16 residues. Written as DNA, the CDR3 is TGTGCCATCAGTGAGGGGCAACAGGGAATCACCGGGGAGCTGTTTTTT. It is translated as CAISEGQQGITGELFF.

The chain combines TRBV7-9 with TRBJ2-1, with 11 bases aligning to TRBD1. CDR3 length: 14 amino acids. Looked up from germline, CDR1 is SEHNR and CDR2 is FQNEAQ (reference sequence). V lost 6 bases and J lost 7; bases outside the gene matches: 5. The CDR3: CASSSDRGLNEQFF. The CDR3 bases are TGTGCCAGCAGTTCGGACAGGGGGCTGAATGAGCAGTTCTTC.

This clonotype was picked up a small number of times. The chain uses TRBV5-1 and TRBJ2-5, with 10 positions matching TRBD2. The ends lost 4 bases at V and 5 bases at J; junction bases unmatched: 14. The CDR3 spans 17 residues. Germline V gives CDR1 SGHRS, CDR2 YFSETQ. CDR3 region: CASSAYPSGSFGETQYF. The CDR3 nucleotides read TGCGCCAGCAGCGCCTACCCTAGCGGGAGTTTCGGGGAGACCCAGTACTTC. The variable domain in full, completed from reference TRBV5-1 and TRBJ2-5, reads KAGVTQTPRYLIKTRGQQVTLSCSPISGHRSVSWYQQTPGQGLQFLFEYFSETQRNKGNFPGRFSGRQFSNSRSEMNVSTLELGDSALYLCASSAYPSGSFGETQYFGPGTRLLVL.

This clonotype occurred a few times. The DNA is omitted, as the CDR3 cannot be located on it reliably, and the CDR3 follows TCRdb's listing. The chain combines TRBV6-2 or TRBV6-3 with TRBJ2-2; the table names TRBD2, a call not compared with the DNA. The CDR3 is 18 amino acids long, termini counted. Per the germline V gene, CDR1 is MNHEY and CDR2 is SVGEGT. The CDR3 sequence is CASSSSRITSGNTGELFF.

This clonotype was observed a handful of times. In DNA form, the CDR3 reads TGCGCCAGCAGGATAGACGGCAACTATGGCTACACCTTC. Protein product: CASRIDGNYGYTF. The rearrangement links TRBV5-1 to TRBJ1-2; D is unresolved. Germline CDR1 is SGHRS and CDR2 is YFSETQ. The CDR3 extends over 13 amino acids. V lost 5 bases, J lost 2 bases, and 10 bases lay in between.

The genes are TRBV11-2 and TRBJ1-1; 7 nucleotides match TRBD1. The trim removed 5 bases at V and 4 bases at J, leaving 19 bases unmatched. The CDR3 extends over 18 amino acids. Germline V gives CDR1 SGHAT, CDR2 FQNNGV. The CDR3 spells CASSDTIRGRVRGTEAFF. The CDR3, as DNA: TGTGCCAGCAGCGACACAATTAGGGGGCGGGTTCGCGGCACTGAAGCTTTCTTT.

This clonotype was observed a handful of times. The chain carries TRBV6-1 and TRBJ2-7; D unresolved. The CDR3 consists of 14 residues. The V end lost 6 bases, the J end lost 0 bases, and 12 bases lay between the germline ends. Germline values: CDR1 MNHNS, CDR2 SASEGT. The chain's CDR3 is CASRKDHSSYEQYF. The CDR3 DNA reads TGTGCCAGCAGAAAAGATCACAGCTCCTACGAGCAGTACTTC.

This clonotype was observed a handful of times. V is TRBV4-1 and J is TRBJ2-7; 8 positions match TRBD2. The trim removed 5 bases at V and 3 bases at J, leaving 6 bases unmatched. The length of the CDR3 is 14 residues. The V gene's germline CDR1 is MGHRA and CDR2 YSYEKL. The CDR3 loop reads CASSLRGDYYEQYF. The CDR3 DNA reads TGCGCCAGCAGCTTGCGGGGGGACTACTACGAGCAGTACTTC.

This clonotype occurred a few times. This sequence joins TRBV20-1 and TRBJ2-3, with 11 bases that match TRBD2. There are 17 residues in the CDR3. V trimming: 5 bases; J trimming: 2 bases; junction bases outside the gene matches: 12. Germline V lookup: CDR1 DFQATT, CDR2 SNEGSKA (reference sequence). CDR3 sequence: CSASGTSGLPHTDTQYF. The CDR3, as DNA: TGCAGTGCTTCCGGGACTAGCGGCCTACCACACACAGATACGCAGTATTTT.

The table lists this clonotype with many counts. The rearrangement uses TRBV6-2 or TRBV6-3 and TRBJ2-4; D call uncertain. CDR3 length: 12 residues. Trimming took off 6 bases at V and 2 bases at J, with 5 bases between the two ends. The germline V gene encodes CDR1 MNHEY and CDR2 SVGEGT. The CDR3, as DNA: TGTGCCAGCAGGGATCCCAAAAACATTCAGTACTTC. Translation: CASRDPKNIQYF.

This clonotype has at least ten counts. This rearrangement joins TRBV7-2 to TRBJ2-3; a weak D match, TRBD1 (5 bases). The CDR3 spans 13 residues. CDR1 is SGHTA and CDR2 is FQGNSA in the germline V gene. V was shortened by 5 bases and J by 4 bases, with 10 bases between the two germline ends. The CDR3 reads CASSAIGADTQYF. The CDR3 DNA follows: TGTGCCAGCAGCGCAATAGGGGCAGATACGCAGTATTTT.

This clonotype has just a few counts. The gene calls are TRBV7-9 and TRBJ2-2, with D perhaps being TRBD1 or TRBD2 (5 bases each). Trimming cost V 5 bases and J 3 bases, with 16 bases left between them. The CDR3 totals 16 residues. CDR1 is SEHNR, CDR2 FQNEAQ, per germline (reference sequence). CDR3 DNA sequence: TGTGCCAGCAGCCCAATCGGGGCGTGGGACACCGGGGAGCTGTTTTTT. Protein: CASSPIGAWDTGELFF.

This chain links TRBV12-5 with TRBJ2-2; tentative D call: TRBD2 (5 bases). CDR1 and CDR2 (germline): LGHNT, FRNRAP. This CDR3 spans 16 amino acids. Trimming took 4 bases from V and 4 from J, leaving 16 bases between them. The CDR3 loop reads CASGWILDGITGELFF. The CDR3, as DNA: TGTGCTAGTGGTTGGATCTTGGACGGGATCACCGGGGAGCTGTTTTTT.

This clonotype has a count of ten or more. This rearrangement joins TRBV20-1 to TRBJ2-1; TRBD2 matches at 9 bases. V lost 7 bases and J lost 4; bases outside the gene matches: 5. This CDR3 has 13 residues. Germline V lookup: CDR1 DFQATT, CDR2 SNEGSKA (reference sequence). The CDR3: CSGGGVGYNEQFF. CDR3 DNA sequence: TGCAGTGGCGGGGGGGTCGGTTACAATGAGCAGTTCTTC.